This section outlines one T cell receptor (beta chain) sequence together with its context. Trimming took 4 bases from V and 4 from J, leaving 15 bases between them. The CDR3 has 15 residues. The germline CDR1 and CDR2 sequences are SGHRS and YFSETQ. The data derive from a study of OX40 agonist ivuxolimab in advanced cancers. Some clones are missing from TCRdb's copy, which holds only in-frame ones; the method was immunoSEQ multiplex PCR. The table lists about 65,000 clones, about nine tenths of them singletons. The sequencing used CD4+ or CD8+ T cells sorted from blood, collected in a trial of the OX40 agonist ivuxolimab. The chain employs TRBV5-1 and TRBJ2-1; D call uncertain. The sequence was obtained from an adult with an advanced solid tumor such as melanoma, head and neck, liver or kidney cancer. For the CDR3, the DNA is TGCGCCAGCAGCGGGCCTACGGCCGGTTACAATGAGCAGTTCTTC. It codes for CASSGPTAGYNEQFF.